These 32 T cell receptor beta chains were sequenced from one sample in a study of OX40 agonist ivuxolimab in advanced cancers. Profiling relied on immunoSEQ multiplex PCR, and the TCRdb table lists in-frame clones only, not all of them. The top ten hold roughly 0.59% of the sample, which has around 120,000 clones, approximately 92% seen once. This sample comprised CD4+ or CD8+ T cells sorted from blood, obtained in a trial of the OX40 agonist ivuxolimab. The receptors here all came from an adult with an advanced solid tumor such as melanoma, head and neck, liver or kidney cancer.

Written as DNA, the CDR3 is TGTGCCAGCAGCTTAGTTGGGGGACAGGCGGCCGGGGAGCTGTTTTTT. It is translated as CASSLVGGQAAGELFF. The chain employs TRBV7-2 and TRBJ2-2; 8 nucleotides align to TRBD1. CDR3 length: 16 residues. Germline V CDR1 and CDR2: SGHTA, FQGNSA. J gave up 6 bases and V 1 base, and 7 bases lay outside the gene matches.

V and J are TRBV4-2 and TRBJ1-2; 7 nucleotides agree with TRBD1. CDR1 LGHNA and CDR2 YNFKEQ come from the germline V gene. Trimming at V came to 4 bases and at J to 1 base, leaving 6 bases not matched to a gene. This CDR3 has 15 residues. The CDR3 here is CASSLPGQFNYGYTF. In nucleotides, the CDR3 is TGTGCCAGCAGCCTCCCGGGACAGTTTAACTATGGCTACACCTTC.

The CDR3 loop is CASSERDIDTQYF. The DNA for the CDR3 is TGTGCCAGCAGTGAAAGGGATATAGATACGCAGTATTTT. The rearrangement uses TRBV2 and TRBJ2-3; D is unresolved. Germline CDR1 reads SNHLY; CDR2 reads FYNNEI. Trimming removed 2 bases at V and 5 bases at J, with 8 bases between. The CDR3 extends over 13 amino acids.

Written as DNA, the CDR3 is TGTGCCAGCAGTTCTAGGCCCCAGGGAATCCCTAACTATGGCTACACCTTC. Translation: CASSSRPQGIPNYGYTF. This chain connects TRBV7-8 to TRBJ1-2, with D tentatively TRBD1 (5 bases). This CDR3 region has 17 residues. CDR1 is SGHVS and CDR2 is FQNEAQ in the germline V gene. Trimming took off 6 bases at V and 0 bases at J, with 20 bases between the two ends. The full variable domain, completed using reference TRBV7-8 and TRBJ1-2, is GAGVSQSPRYKVAKRGQDVALRCDPISGHVSLFWYQQALGQGPEFLTYFQNEAQLDKSGLPSDRFFAERPEGSVSTLKIQRTQQEDSAVYLCASSSRPQGIPNYGYTFGSGTRLTVV.

The chain carries TRBV15 and TRBJ1-1; TRBD1 might be the D (5 bases). There are 13 residues in the CDR3. Trimming pared 5 bases from V and 3 bases from J, leaving 10 bases between. The V gene's germline CDR1 is LNHNV and CDR2 YYDKDF (reference sequence). CDR3 DNA sequence: TGTGCCACCAGCGGGGGACGAGACACTGAAGCTTTCTTT. Translating gives CATSGGRDTEAFF.

The gene calls are TRBV19 and TRBJ2-7; TRBD1 is a possible D gene (6 bases). The CDR3 length is 12 residues. Trimming removed 7 bases at V and 5 bases at J, with 12 bases between. Germline V gives CDR1 LNHDA, CDR2 SQIVND (reference sequence). The CDR3 loop is CASKDRQNEQYF. In DNA, the CDR3 is TGTGCCAGTAAAGACAGGCAAAACGAGCAGTACTTC.

This clone was found once. V usage is TRBV7-2 and J usage is TRBJ2-7, with 10 nucleotides matching TRBD2. This CDR3 region has 14 residues. The V and J ends lost 5 bases and 2 bases, in that order; junction bases with no gene match: 3. CDR1 and CDR2 (germline): SGHTA, FQGNSA. Here the CDR3 DNA reads TGTGCCAGCAGCCAAAGCGGGGGGGCCTACGAGCAGTACTTC. It codes for CASSQSGGAYEQYF.

This clone was seen a handful of times. This chain links TRBV19 with TRBJ1-6; 7 bases line up with TRBD1. The CDR3 runs to 15 residues. The J segment lost 7 bases and the V segment lost 10 bases, leaving 13 bases of the junction unmatched. Germline CDR1 LNHDA, CDR2 SQIVND (reference sequence). The CDR3 DNA sequence: TGTGCCACTCTCTCGGGGGGACAGCTAAATTCACCCCTCCACTTT. Its protein is CATLSGGQLNSPLHF.

The chain recombines TRBV19 with TRBJ2-3; 11 bases align to TRBD2. Germline V gene data show CDR1 as LNHDA and CDR2 as SQIVND (reference sequence). Trimming removed 5 bases from V and 2 bases from J; junction bases left unmatched: 3. The CDR3 spans 15 residues. Here the CDR3 DNA reads TGTGCCAGTAGTGCTAGCGGGGGGACCACAGATACGCAGTATTTT. It encodes CASSASGGTTDTQYF.

The J gene is TRBJ2-2, the V gene TRBV5-1; 7 bases are a match to TRBD1. The CDR3 totals 14 residues. The germline V gene has CDR1 SGHRS and CDR2 YFSETQ. After removal of 0 bases from V and 5 bases from J, the junction contained 1 base not matched to a gene. The CDR3 here is CASSLGQGTGELFF. The CDR3 DNA reads as TGCGCCAGCAGCTTGGGACAGGGAACCGGGGAGCTGTTTTTT.

The rearrangement joins TRBV4-3 to TRBJ2-7, with 9 bases identical to TRBD1. Germline CDR1 LGHNA, CDR2 YSLEER. The length of the CDR3 is 16 residues. The J segment lost 6 bases and the V segment lost 0 bases, leaving 9 bases of the junction unmatched. CDR3 loop: CASSQDLRDRVFEQYF. CDR3 nucleotide sequence: TGCGCCAGCAGCCAAGATCTTCGGGACAGGGTTTTCGAGCAGTACTTC.

The rearrangement joins TRBV5-6 to TRBJ1-2; 7 bases are shared with TRBD1. CDR3 length equals 17 residues. V dropped 4 bases and J dropped 2; count of bases not matched to a gene: 14. Germline loops: CDR1 SGHDT, CDR2 YYEEEE. Here the CDR3 DNA reads TGTGCCAGCAGCACGGGACAGCTACGAAGATCGAACTATGGCTACACCTTC. Translation gives CASSTGQLRRSNYGYTF.

This chain uses TRBV10-3 with TRBJ2-5; possibly TRBD1 or TRBD2 for D (6 bases each). This CDR3 has 13 residues. Trimming removed 3 bases at V and 4 bases at J, with 9 bases between. Germline V lookup: CDR1 ENHRY, CDR2 SYGVKD. The CDR3 DNA is TGTGCCATCAGTGAAGGGGGGACAGAGACCCAGTACTTC. It yields the protein CAISEGGTETQYF.

The V and J genes are TRBV19 and TRBJ1-2, with D possibly matching TRBD1 (5 bases). V lost 3 bases and J lost 1, with 12 bases in between. Looked up from germline, CDR1 is LNHDA and CDR2 is SQIVND (reference sequence). This CDR3 contains 15 residues. The CDR3 here is CASSILQGNNYGYTF. In DNA form, the CDR3 reads TGTGCCAGTAGTATCCTTCAGGGTAATAACTATGGCTACACCTTC.

This clone was observed once. The chain has TRBV11-2 and TRBJ1-5; weak D call: TRBD1 (6 bases). The CDR3 contains 14 residues. Germline CDR1 and CDR2: SGHAT and FQNNGV. The ends were cut back, 5 bases at V and 6 bases at J, with 14 bases in the middle. CDR3 loop: CASSITGRGQPQHF. The CDR3, as DNA: TGTGCCAGCAGCATTACAGGGAGGGGTCAGCCCCAGCATTTT.

The chain employs TRBV6-6 and TRBJ1-2, with 10 positions matching TRBD1. The CDR3 covers 14 residues. From germline, CDR1 is MNHNY and CDR2 SVGAGI (reference sequence). V shed 8 bases, J shed 3 bases, and the junction held 6 bases outside the gene matches. The CDR3 DNA reads as TGTGCCAGCTCCCCGGGACAGGGGCACTATGGCTACACCTTC. It specifies CASSPGQGHYGYTF.

The chain employs TRBV7-9 and TRBJ2-7; TRBD1 aligns across 7 bases. The CDR3 runs to 16 residues. Trimming took 5 bases from V and 1 from J; bases not matched to a gene: 11. The germline CDR1 and CDR2 sequences are SEHNR and FQNEAQ (reference sequence). The CDR3 region has the DNA TGTGCCAGCAGCCCGCGGACAGGATACCCTTCCTACGAGCAGTACTTC. Its protein product is CASSPRTGYPSYEQYF. Looking up the rest from reference TRBV7-9 and TRBJ2-7 gives the full variable domain: DTGVSQNPRHKITKRGQNVTFRCDPISEHNRLYWYRQTLGQGPEFLTYFQNEAQLEKSRLLSDRFSAERPKGSFSTLEIQRTEQGDSAMYLCASSPRTGYPSYEQYFGPGTRLTVT.

The V gene is TRBV25-1, the J gene TRBJ1-1, with 9 nucleotides matching TRBD1. Trimming removed 4 bases from V and 4 bases from J; junction bases left unmatched: 1. The CDR3 spans 13 residues. Germline assignment: CDR1 MGHDK and CDR2 SYGVNS. DNA for the CDR3: TGTGCCAGCAGTGTGACAGGGGGCACTGAAGCTTTCTTT. Translated: CASSVTGGTEAFF. The variable domain in full, with the rest retrieved from reference TRBV25-1 and TRBJ1-1, is EADIYQTPRYLVIGTGKKITLECSQTMGHDKMYWYQQDPGMELHLIHYSYGVNSTEKGDLSSESTVSRIRTEHFPLTLESARPSHTSQYLCASSVTGGTEAFFGQGTRLTVV.

This clone appeared a single time. The chain couples TRBV25-1 to TRBJ2-7; D perhaps matches TRBD1 (7 bases). With 4 bases removed from V and 0 bases from J, the gap between germline ends came to 10 bases. Germline CDR1 is MGHDK and CDR2 is SYGVNS. The CDR3 consists of 14 residues. CDR3: CASSAQGGSYEQYF. In DNA, the CDR3 is TGTGCCAGCAGTGCCCAGGGGGGCTCCTACGAGCAGTACTTC.

The chain is built from TRBV28 and TRBJ1-5; 11 bases agree with TRBD1. Unmatched junction bases numbered 2, after V lost 5 bases and J lost 2 bases. Germline-derived CDR1 and CDR2 are MDHEN and SYDVKM. CDR3 length: 15 amino acids. The CDR3 region is CASSGQGAGNQPQHF. The CDR3, as DNA: TGTGCCAGCAGTGGACAGGGGGCGGGCAATCAGCCCCAGCATTTT.

The chain carries TRBV7-2 and TRBJ2-2; maybe TRBD1 (5 bases). The V gene lost 5 bases and the J gene lost 4 bases, with 8 bases spanning the gap. Germline V gene data show CDR1 as SGHTA and CDR2 as FQGNSA. CDR3 length: 13 residues. In DNA form, the CDR3 reads TGTGCCAGCAGCATACAGGTCACCGGGGAGCTGTTTTTT. It yields the protein CASSIQVTGELFF.

V is TRBV27 and J is TRBJ2-7, with a tentative D call TRBD2 (7 bases). Between the trimmed V and J ends, which lost 5 bases and 6 bases, there was a span of 17 bases. Germline assignment: CDR1 MNHEY and CDR2 SMNVEV (reference sequence). There are 14 residues in the CDR3. CDR3 DNA sequence: TGTGCCAGCAGTGTACAGGGAGGGTCATCCGAGCAGTACTTC. Its protein is CASSVQGGSSEQYF.

V and J are TRBV4-3 and TRBJ2-7, with a tentative D call TRBD2 (6 bases). This CDR3 region has 15 residues. V was shortened by 1 base and J by 4 bases, with 14 bases between the two germline ends. Germline CDR1 is LGHNA and CDR2 is YSLEER. The CDR3: CASSQVTGGAYEQYF. In nucleotides, the CDR3 is TGCGCCAGCAGCCAAGTCACAGGAGGGGCATACGAGCAGTACTTC.

V is TRBV10-3 and J is TRBJ2-5; 11 bases align to TRBD2. After removal of 1 base from V and 4 bases from J, the junction contained 2 bases not matched to a gene. Germline V lookup: CDR1 ENHRY, CDR2 SYGVKD. This CDR3 contains 15 residues. The CDR3 coding sequence is TGTGCCATCAGTGAGTTCACTAGCGGGGGAGAGACCCAGTACTTC. Protein: CAISEFTSGGETQYF.

The rearrangement joins TRBV6-6 to TRBJ1-3, with D maybe TRBD1 (6 bases). The CDR3 is made up of 15 amino acids. Germline CDR1 and CDR2: MNHNY and SVGAGI (reference sequence). Between the trimmed V and J ends, which lost 4 bases and 2 bases, there was a span of 12 bases. The DNA of the CDR3 is TGTGCCAGCAGTTCCTCACAGGGTACTGGAAACACCATATATTTT. This translates into CASSSSQGTGNTIYF.

The V gene is TRBV2, the J gene TRBJ1-2, with 8 bases aligning to TRBD1. Germline CDR1 SNHLY, CDR2 FYNNEI. J gave up 8 bases and V 8 bases, and 10 bases lay outside the gene matches. The CDR3 has 13 amino acids. The chain's CDR3 is CASFGQGWSGYTF. The CDR3 coding sequence is TGTGCCAGCTTTGGACAGGGTTGGAGCGGCTACACCTTC.

In its sample, this clone was seen once. The CDR3 protein is CASSQETSPTGTQYF. The CDR3 DNA reads as TGTGCCAGCAGCCAAGAGACTAGCCCCACTGGGACCCAGTACTTC. The chain uses TRBV14 and TRBJ2-5, with 7 positions matching TRBD2. After removal of 0 bases from V and 7 bases from J, the junction contained 8 bases not matched to a gene. Germline values: CDR1 SGHDN, CDR2 FVKESK. The CDR3 runs 15 residues.

The chain carries TRBV7-9 and TRBJ1-2; D gene ambiguous. The CDR3 is made up of 13 amino acids. Per germline, CDR1 SEHNR and CDR2 FQNEAQ (reference sequence). Deletions cut 2 bases from V and 8 bases from J, with 12 bases between. The CDR3, as DNA: TGTGCCAGCAGCTTAATAAGCGCGTCCGGCTACACCTTC. Encoded protein: CASSLISASGYTF.

The chain links TRBV7-8 to TRBJ1-2; D possibly corresponds to TRBD1 (5 bases). This CDR3 is built from 16 residues. V shed 4 bases and J shed 4 bases, with 19 bases lying between them. Germline CDR1 is SGHVS and CDR2 is FQNEAQ. The CDR3: CASSSQAQPGGYGYTF. CDR3 coding DNA: TGTGCCAGCAGCTCACAAGCTCAGCCGGGGGGCTATGGCTACACCTTC. Full variable domain (remainder filled in from reference TRBV7-8 and TRBJ1-2): GAGVSQSPRYKVAKRGQDVALRCDPISGHVSLFWYQQALGQGPEFLTYFQNEAQLDKSGLPSDRFFAERPEGSVSTLKIQRTQQEDSAVYLCASSSQAQPGGYGYTFGSGTRLTVV.

This chain links TRBV5-1 with TRBJ1-5, with 9 bases identical to TRBD1. V lost 3 bases and J lost 2; bases outside the gene matches: 3. The germline V gene has CDR1 SGHRS and CDR2 YFSETQ. The CDR3 sequence is 15 residues long. The CDR3 is CASSWGQGGNQPQHF. In DNA, the CDR3 is TGCGCCAGCAGCTGGGGACAGGGTGGCAATCAGCCCCAGCATTTT.

The chain has TRBV4-3 and TRBJ2-7, with 10 bases matching TRBD1. With V trimmed by 3 bases and J by 5 bases, 4 bases remained unmatched. There are 14 residues in the CDR3. The germline gives CDR1 LGHNA, CDR2 YSLEER. CDR3 region: CASSHTGTGDEQYF. The CDR3 DNA follows: TGCGCCAGCAGCCACACCGGGACAGGGGACGAGCAGTACTTC.

The chain couples TRBV11-2 to TRBJ1-6; weak D call: TRBD1 (5 bases). With 0 bases removed from V and 9 bases from J, the gap between germline ends came to 12 bases. Germline V lookup: CDR1 SGHAT, CDR2 FQNNGV. This CDR3 spans 15 amino acids. Written as DNA, the CDR3 is TGTGCCAGCAGCTTAGAACCGAGGGGTTCTTCACCCCTCCACTTT. It codes for CASSLEPRGSSPLHF.